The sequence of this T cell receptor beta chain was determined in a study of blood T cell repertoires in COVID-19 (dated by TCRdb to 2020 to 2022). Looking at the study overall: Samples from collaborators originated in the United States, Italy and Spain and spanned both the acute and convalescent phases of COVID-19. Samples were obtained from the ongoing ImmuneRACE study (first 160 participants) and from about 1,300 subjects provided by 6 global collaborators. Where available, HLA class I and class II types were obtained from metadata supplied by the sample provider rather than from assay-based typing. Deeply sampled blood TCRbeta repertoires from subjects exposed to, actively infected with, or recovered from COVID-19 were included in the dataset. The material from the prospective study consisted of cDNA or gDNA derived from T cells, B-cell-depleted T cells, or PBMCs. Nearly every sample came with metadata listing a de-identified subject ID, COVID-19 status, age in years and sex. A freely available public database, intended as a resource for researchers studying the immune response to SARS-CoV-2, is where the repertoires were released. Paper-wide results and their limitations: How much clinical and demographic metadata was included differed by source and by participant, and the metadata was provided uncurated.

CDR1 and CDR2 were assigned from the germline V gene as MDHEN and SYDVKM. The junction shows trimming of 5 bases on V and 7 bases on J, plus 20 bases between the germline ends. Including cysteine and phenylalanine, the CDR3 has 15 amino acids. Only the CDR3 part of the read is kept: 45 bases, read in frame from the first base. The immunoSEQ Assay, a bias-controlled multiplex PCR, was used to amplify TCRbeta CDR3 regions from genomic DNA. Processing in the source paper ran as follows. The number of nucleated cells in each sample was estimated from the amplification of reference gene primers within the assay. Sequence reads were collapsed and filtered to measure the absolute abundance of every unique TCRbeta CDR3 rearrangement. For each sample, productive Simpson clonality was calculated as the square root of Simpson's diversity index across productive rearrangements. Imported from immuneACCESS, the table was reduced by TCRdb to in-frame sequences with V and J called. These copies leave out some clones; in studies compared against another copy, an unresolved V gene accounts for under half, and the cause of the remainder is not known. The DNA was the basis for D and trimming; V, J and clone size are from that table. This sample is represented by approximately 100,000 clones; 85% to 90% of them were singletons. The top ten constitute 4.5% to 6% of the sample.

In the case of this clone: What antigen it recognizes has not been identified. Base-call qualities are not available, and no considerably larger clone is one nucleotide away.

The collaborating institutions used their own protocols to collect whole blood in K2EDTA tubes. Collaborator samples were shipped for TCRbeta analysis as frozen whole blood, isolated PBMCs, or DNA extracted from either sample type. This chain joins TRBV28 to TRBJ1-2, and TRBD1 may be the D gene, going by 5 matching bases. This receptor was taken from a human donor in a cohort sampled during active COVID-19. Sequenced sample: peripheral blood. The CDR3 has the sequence CASSGPGPIGVGYTF. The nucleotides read TGTGCCAGCAGTGGCCCGGGCCCGATAGGGGTTGGCTACACCTTC.